One and the same sample provided the 7 T cell receptor beta chains below, sequenced in a study of identical twins. From the 5' RACE reads, TCRdb called clonotypes with MiXCR, one entry per CDR3 protein. Among some 1,600,000 distinct CDR3 sequences listed, about 32% were seen once. The sequenced material came from cord blood. The receptors come from a newborn girl in good health.

V is TRBV7-8 and J is TRBJ2-6; TRBD1 agrees at 7 bases. The CDR3 has 21 residues. From germline, CDR1 is SGHVS and CDR2 FQNEAQ. V lost 6 bases, J lost 1 base, and 21 bases stayed unmatched. The CDR3 DNA follows: TGTGCCAGCAGGAGCCGACGATATGCCGGGACAGCAACTTCTGGGGCCAACGTCCTGACTTTC. It translates to CASRSRRYAGTATSGANVLTF.

The V gene is TRBV7-9, the J gene TRBJ2-1, with 15 bases that match TRBD2. Looked up from germline, CDR1 is SEHNR and CDR2 is FQNEAQ (reference sequence). This CDR3 has 16 amino acids. J was trimmed by 14 bases and V by 0 bases; bases with no gene match: 8. The CDR3 here is CASSLAGLAGGSGEFF. CDR3 nucleotide sequence: TGTGCCAGCAGCTTAGCGGGACTAGCGGGAGGAAGTGGGGAGTTCTTC. Filled out from reference TRBV7-9 and TRBJ2-1, the complete variable domain reads DTGVSQNPRHKITKRGQNVTFRCDPISEHNRLYWYRQTLGQGPEFLTYFQNEAQLEKSRLLSDRFSAERPKGSFSTLEIQRTEQGDSAMYLCASSLAGLAGGSGEFFGPGTRLTVL.

The genes are TRBV10-3 and TRBJ2-3; possibly TRBD1 for D (6 bases). CDR3 length: 13 amino acids. CDR1 ENHRY and CDR2 SYGVKD come from the germline V gene. V lost 3 bases, J lost 10 bases, and 14 bases lay in between. CDR3 DNA sequence: TGTGCCATCAGTGACAGGGGTGTTGATGCGCAGTATTTT. Encoded protein: CAISDRGVDAQYF.

In its sample, this clonotype was seen a few times. V gene TRBV6-1 combines with J gene TRBJ1-1; tentative D call: TRBD1 (6 bases). This CDR3 spans 13 amino acids. Trimming cost V 10 bases and J 8 bases, with 20 bases left between them. Germline CDR1 and CDR2: MNHNS and SASEGT. In nucleotides, the CDR3 is TGTGCCACCTCAGGGGAGTTCTATCGGGAAGCTTTCTTT. Translation gives CATSGEFYREAFF.

This chain joins TRBV3-1 and TRBJ2-5; TRBD2 matches 7 bases. Germline V gives CDR1 LGHDT, CDR2 YNNKEL (reference sequence). The CDR3 has 15 residues. The junction had 8 bases not matched to a gene; V was cut back by 4 bases and J by 3 bases. The CDR3 bases are TGTGCCAGCAGCCGCCGGCGGGAGTTGAAAGAGACCCAGTACTTC. This sequence encodes CASSRRRELKETQYF.

The sample holds a few counts of this clonotype. This chain joins TRBV28 and TRBJ1-2; no clear D gene. Per germline, CDR1 MDHEN and CDR2 SYDVKM. This CDR3 has 15 amino acids. The V and J ends lost 4 bases and 7 bases respectively, with 19 bases between them. The CDR3: CASSSLLLGSAGYTF. The CDR3 region has the DNA TGTGCCAGCAGTTCCCTCTTGCTCGGTAGCGCTGGCTACACCTTC.

V gene TRBV29-1 combines with J gene TRBJ2-2, with 8 bases aligning to TRBD1. This CDR3 region has 14 residues. CDR1 and CDR2 from the germline V gene are SQVTM and ANQGSEA. With 6 bases clipped from V and 3 bases from J, the junction kept 6 bases outside the gene matches. In nucleotides, the CDR3 is TGCAGCGTGACCGGGACAGGAGACACCGGGGAGCTGTTTTTT. It translates to CSVTGTGDTGELFF.